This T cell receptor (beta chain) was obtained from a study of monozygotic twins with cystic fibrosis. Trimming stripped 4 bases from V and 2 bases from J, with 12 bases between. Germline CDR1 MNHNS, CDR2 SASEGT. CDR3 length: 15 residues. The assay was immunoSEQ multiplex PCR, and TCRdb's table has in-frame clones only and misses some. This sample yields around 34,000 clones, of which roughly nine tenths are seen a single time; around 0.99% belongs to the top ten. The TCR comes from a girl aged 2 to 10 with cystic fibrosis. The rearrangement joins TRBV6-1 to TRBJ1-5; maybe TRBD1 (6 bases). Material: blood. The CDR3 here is CASSVQGGGNQPQHF. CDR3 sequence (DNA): TGTGCCAGCAGTGTCCAAGGGGGTGGCAATCAGCCCCAGCATTTT.